Below, 23 T cell receptor beta chains from the same sample are listed, as sequenced in a study of T cells in Graves' hyperthyroidism and ophthalmopathy. TCR beta CDR3 region amplification was performed from RNA transcripts. A set of HTBI primers served as the primers for a first-round RT-PCR of the TCR CDR3. MiXCR, applied by TCRdb to the multiplex PCR reads, yields one record per CDR3 protein. The data show tens of thousands of distinct CDR3 sequences, approximately 50% seen once. Sample: blood. The receptor source for this set is a woman in her fifties or sixties with Graves' hyperthyroidism that later progressed to Graves' ophthalmopathy.

Sample share makes this clonotype medium-sized. The chain links TRBV20-1 to TRBJ2-7; 7 positions agree with TRBD2. Germline V lookup: CDR1 DFQATT, CDR2 SNEGSKA (reference sequence). Unmatched junction bases numbered 5, after V lost 3 bases and J lost 3 bases. The CDR3 consists of 13 residues. The CDR3 nucleotides read TGCAGTGCTAGTGGGGGACTACGCTACGAGCAGTACTTC. It is translated as CSASGGLRYEQYF.

In this sample, this clonotype turned up many times. The chain is built from TRBV5-1 and TRBJ1-1; possibly TRBD1 for D (6 bases). Germline CDR1 reads SGHRS; CDR2 reads YFSETQ. V lost 2 bases and J lost 6, with 20 bases in between. The CDR3 totals 16 residues. In DNA form, the CDR3 reads TGCGCCAGCAGCTTATCAGGGGCCGTGGGCGACGCTGAAGCTTTCTTT. Its protein product is CASSLSGAVGDAEAFF.

This clonotype was recorded at least ten times. The V gene is TRBV12-3 or TRBV12-4, the J gene TRBJ2-5; 9 positions match TRBD1. With 3 bases clipped from V and 4 bases from J, the junction kept 3 bases outside the gene matches. The CDR3 has 14 amino acids. The CDR3 coding sequence is TGTGCCAGCAGTTTTGGGACAGGGTTAGAGACCCAGTACTTC. Its protein product is CASSFGTGLETQYF.

The genes are TRBV2 and TRBJ2-5, with TRBD2 matching 8 bases. Losses at the gene ends were 3 bases for V and 2 bases for J; bases not matched to a gene: 2. Germline CDR1 SNHLY, CDR2 FYNNEI. There are 14 residues in the CDR3. CDR3 DNA sequence: TGTGCCAGCAGTGACACTAGCGGACAAGAGACCCAGTACTTC. The encoded protein is CASSDTSGQETQYF.

This clonotype was counted at least ten times. This chain uses TRBV9 with TRBJ2-1, with TRBD2 matching 8 bases. CDR3 length: 12 residues. V lost 4 bases to trimming and J lost 10 bases; unmatched junction nucleotides: 4. CDR1 is SGDLS and CDR2 is YYNGEE in the germline V gene. The CDR3 nucleotides are TGTGCCAGCAGCCCTGGACTAGCCGAGCAGTTCTTC. As protein: CASSPGLAEQFF.

The J gene is TRBJ2-1, the V gene TRBV6-1; a possible D gene is TRBD1 (8 bases). Germline-derived CDR1 and CDR2 are MNHNS and SASEGT. This CDR3 is 19 amino acids long. V gave up 8 bases and J gave up 1 base, with 27 bases separating them. CDR3 protein: CASRDRGRREGPSYNEQFF. CDR3 DNA sequence: TGTGCCAGCCGCGACAGGGGCCGGAGGGAGGGCCCATCCTACAATGAGCAGTTCTTC.

The table lists this clonotype with many counts. This chain connects TRBV4-1 to TRBJ1-6; D unresolved. Germline CDR1 reads MGHRA; CDR2 reads YSYEKL. This CDR3 is 12 amino acids long. V dropped 8 bases and J dropped 10 bases, with 12 bases sitting between them. The CDR3 nucleotides read TGCGCCAGCCGATCCGGAGGGTCACCCCTCCACTTT. It is translated as CASRSGGSPLHF.

The chain combines TRBV27 with TRBJ1-5, with 12 bases matching TRBD1. After removal of 4 bases from V and 11 bases from J, the junction contained 12 bases not matched to a gene. The CDR3 loop spans 16 amino acids. Germline-derived CDR1 and CDR2 are MNHEY and SMNVEV (reference sequence). CDR3 in amino acids: CASSYTLGTGGLAQHF. The CDR3 nucleotides are TGTGCCAGCAGTTATACCCTTGGGACAGGGGGCTTGGCCCAGCATTTT.

The chain links TRBV29-1 to TRBJ2-3; the D gene is possibly TRBD2 (5 bases). From germline, CDR1 is SQVTM and CDR2 ANQGSEA. Trimming shortened V by 4 bases and J by 0 bases, and 14 bases separated the two germline ends. CDR3 length: 15 amino acids. The CDR3: CSVVRGLPSTDTQYF. CDR3 nucleotides: TGCAGCGTTGTACGAGGGCTACCTAGCACAGATACGCAGTATTTT.

Concerning this clonotype itself: This is likely a read error, given that the CDR3 carries no conserved phenylalanine or tryptophan at its end. The DNA is left out, because the CDR3 cannot be placed on it with certainty; the CDR3 is given as TCRdb lists it. CDR3 protein: CASSLGLA. The rearrangement links TRBV7-2 to TRBJ2-2; the DNA was not used to check the table's D call, TRBD2. CDR1 is SGHTA, CDR2 FQGNSA, per germline. The CDR3 is 8 amino acids in total, end residues counted.

The table lists this clonotype with a count of one. V gene TRBV6-4 combines with J gene TRBJ2-1, with TRBD2 identical over 15 bases. Germline lookup yields CDR1 MRHNA and CDR2 SNTAGT. After removal of 5 bases from V and 7 bases from J, the junction contained 6 bases not matched to a gene. This CDR3 is 16 amino acids long. The CDR3 sequence: CASSHGTSGRSNEQFF. CDR3 sequence (DNA): TGTGCCAGCAGTCATGGGACTAGCGGGAGGTCGAATGAGCAGTTCTTC.

There are many counts of this clonotype. One base away lies a much larger clone, so this may be a sequencing read error. J is TRBJ1-3 and V is TRBV6-1; unclear D gene. Germline CDR1 reads MNHNS; CDR2 reads SASEGT. The CDR3 has 14 residues. The CDR3 reads CASSGQFSGNAIYF. CDR3 nucleotide sequence: TGTGCCAGCAGTGGGCAGTTCTCTGGAAACGCCATATATTTT.

This clonotype showed up many times. The V and J genes are TRBV5-1 and TRBJ1-6; no reliable D call. CDR3 size: 13 residues. In germline, CDR1 is SGHRS, CDR2 YFSETQ. V was clipped by 4 bases and J by 10 bases, with 12 bases between them. The CDR3 region is CASSQLPGSPLHF. The CDR3 bases are TGCGCCAGCAGCCAGCTACCTGGGTCACCCCTCCACTTT. Full variable domain (rest looked up from reference TRBV5-1 and TRBJ1-6): KAGVTQTPRYLIKTRGQQVTLSCSPISGHRSVSWYQQTPGQGLQFLFEYFSETQRNKGNFPGRFSGRQFSNSRSEMNVSTLELGDSALYLCASSQLPGSPLHFGNGTRLTVT.

This clonotype is medium-sized (0.01 to 0.1%) by share. The rearrangement joins TRBV10-3 to TRBJ1-2; TRBD1 is a possible D gene (5 bases). The V and J ends lost 11 bases and 8 bases respectively, with 18 bases between them. CDR1 is ENHRY, CDR2 SYGVKD, per germline. This CDR3 has 12 residues. The CDR3 sequence is CAGQHPTGGYTF. CDR3 DNA: TGTGCCGGACAACATCCCACGGGGGGCTACACCTTC.

At least ten counts were recorded for this clonotype. The genes are TRBV7-3 and TRBJ2-5; 7 bases align to TRBD1. With 4 bases clipped from V and 7 bases from J, the junction kept 12 bases outside the gene matches. Germline-derived CDR1 and CDR2 are SGHTA and FQGTGA. The CDR3 is 15 residues long. The CDR3: CASSSGGARSGTQYF. Here the CDR3 DNA reads TGTGCCAGCAGCTCAGGGGGTGCAAGGTCGGGGACCCAGTACTTC.

This clonotype showed up many times. The chain has TRBV11-2 and TRBJ2-1; 10 nucleotides line up with TRBD2. The CDR3 has 16 amino acids. V shed 1 base, J shed 10 bases, and the junction held 10 bases outside the gene matches. Germline V gene data show CDR1 as SGHAT and CDR2 as FQNNGV. The CDR3 bases are TGTGCCAGCAGCTTAGGAACGCTAGCGGGAGTAGGGGAGCAGTTCTTC. Translation gives CASSLGTLAGVGEQFF.

There are many counts of this clonotype. The CDR3 region has the DNA TGTGCCAGCACAACAGGGTTAGGGAGCACAGATACGCAGTATTTT. This codes for CASTTGLGSTDTQYF. V is TRBV5-5 and J is TRBJ2-3, with D perhaps matching TRBD1 (6 bases). The germline V and J ends were trimmed by 6 bases and 0 bases, with 14 bases remaining between them. This CDR3 is built from 15 residues. The germline V gene has CDR1 SGHKS and CDR2 YYEKEE (reference sequence).

Note on this clonotype: A read error may account for a junction end that differs from germline. The chain recombines TRBV11-2 with TRBJ2-7; 10 positions agree with TRBD1. This CDR3 contains 16 residues. Germline values: CDR1 SGHAT, CDR2 FQNNGV. Written as DNA, the CDR3 is TGTGCCAGCAGCACGGACAGGGGGTACATGGGCTACAAGCAGTACTTC. Translated: CASSTDRGYMGYKQYF.

A word on this clonotype: Because it lacks the conserved phenylalanine or tryptophan at the end, this CDR3 is likely a read error. The chain uses TRBV14 and TRBJ2-1; D perhaps matches TRBD2 (6 bases). Trimming took off 2 bases at V and 7 bases at J, with 9 bases between the two ends. The CDR3 runs 13 residues. Germline CDR1 reads SGHDN; CDR2 reads FVKESK. CDR3 in amino acids: CASSQSRGNEQFI. Written as DNA, the CDR3 is TGTGCCAGCAGCCAATCCCGGGGGAATGAGCAGTTCATC.

This clonotype was picked up many times. CDR3 DNA sequence: TGTGCCTGGGGGTCGAAAGGACTAGCGAGAAACGAGCAGTACTTC. Translating it yields CAWGSKGLARNEQYF. The chain is built from TRBV30 and TRBJ2-7, with 9 bases fitting TRBD2. Germline V gene data show CDR1 as GTSNPN and CDR2 as SVGIG (reference sequence). The CDR3 has 15 residues. With 5 bases clipped from V and 5 bases from J, the junction kept 13 bases outside the gene matches.

The chain recombines TRBV6-2 or TRBV6-3 with TRBJ2-2; 8 bases are a match to TRBD1. V lost 10 bases to trimming and J lost 7 bases; unmatched junction nucleotides: 2. Germline V gives CDR1 MNHEY, CDR2 SVGEGT. The CDR3 covers 11 residues. CDR3 nucleotides: TGTGCCAACGGACAGGGCGGGGAGCTGTTTTTT. Translation: CANGQGGELFF.

In its sample, this clonotype was seen many times. V gene TRBV20-1 combines with J gene TRBJ2-1; 7 nucleotides agree with TRBD2. The CDR3 is made up of 15 amino acids. CDR1 and CDR2 from the germline V gene are DFQATT and SNEGSKA (reference sequence). J was trimmed by 6 bases and V by 6 bases; bases with no gene match: 14. CDR3 loop: CSARPTSFSFNEQFF. CDR3 sequence (DNA): TGCAGTGCCCGTCCGACTAGCTTTAGTTTCAATGAGCAGTTCTTC.

This clonotype showed up many times. The rearrangement joins TRBV7-2 to TRBJ2-3; TRBD2 agrees at 10 bases. J was trimmed by 2 bases and V by 5 bases; bases with no gene match: 7. Germline CDR1 is SGHTA and CDR2 is FQGNSA. The length of the CDR3 is 16 residues. The CDR3 reads CASSRYLAGDTDTQYF. DNA for the CDR3: TGTGCCAGCAGCCGGTACCTAGCGGGGGACACAGATACGCAGTATTTT.